Following are 22 T cell receptor beta chains from one sample sequenced in a study of lymphopenia after photon versus proton radiotherapy (dated by TCRdb to the late 2010s). Libraries were made using the immunoSEQ multiplex PCR assay. This is the immuneACCESS table as TCRdb keeps it, with only in-frame sequences that have V and J called. A part of the clones is gone; compared with another copy, unresolved V genes explain less than half, and the rest is unexplained. The sample table holds about 64,000 clones, of which 87% were seen once. The top ten constitute 9.5% to 15% of the sample. Here the sequenced sample was peripheral blood, taken from a patient treated with proton-based radiotherapy. The receptors stem from an elderly man with esophageal cancer.

CDR3: CASSSSLAGGAYEQYF. CDR3 bases: TGTGCCAGCAGCTCCTCCCTAGCGGGAGGCGCCTACGAGCAGTACTTC. V and J are TRBV7-2 and TRBJ2-5; 11 bases map to TRBD2. The J call could be wrong; TRBJ2-7 is a better fit for the DNA end. Germline V gene lookup returns CDR1 SGHTA and CDR2 FQGNSA. The CDR3 runs to 16 residues.

The chain couples TRBV10-3 to TRBJ1-5; D is unresolved. Germline-derived CDR1 and CDR2 are ENHRY and SYGVKD. CDR3 length: 15 residues. Trimming took 7 bases from V and 2 from J, leaving 15 bases between them. CDR3 DNA: TGTGCCATCAAGGAGGCAGACCAGGGCAATCAGCCCCAGCATTTT. Residues: CAIKEADQGNQPQHF.

A note on this clone: A read error may account for a junction end that differs from germline. The chain recombines TRBV15 with TRBJ1-5, with D perhaps TRBD1 (6 bases). The germline V gene encodes CDR1 LNHNV and CDR2 YYDKDF (reference sequence). The CDR3 length is 14 residues. Here the CDR3 reads CATSREGGNRPQHF. The CDR3 bases are TGTGCCACCAGCAGAGAGGGGGGCAATCGGCCCCAGCATTTT.

CDR3: CASSPPWALDADKDQETQYF. The CDR3 nucleotides are TGTGCCAGCTCACCACCCTGGGCCCTTGATGCCGACAAAGACCAAGAGACCCAGTACTTC. The chain couples TRBV18 to TRBJ2-5, with D hard to call. The germline V gene has CDR1 KGHSH and CDR2 LQKENI. The CDR3 contains 20 residues. V was trimmed by 0 bases and J by 0 bases, leaving 23 bases between them.

The genes are TRBV7-2 and TRBJ2-6; TRBD2 aligns across 13 bases. The J segment lost 2 bases and the V segment lost 4 bases, leaving 2 bases of the junction unmatched. Germline lookup yields CDR1 SGHTA and CDR2 FQGNSA. The CDR3 contains 17 residues. The CDR3 bases are TGTGCCAGCAGCTCAGGACTAGCGGGGGCTGGGGCCAACGTCCTGACTTTC. Its translation: CASSSGLAGAGANVLTF.

The CDR3 DNA reads as TGCGCCAGCAGCCAAGACCCCTCGCGTCTAGGGACTGAAGCTTTCTTT. Translation gives CASSQDPSRLGTEAFF. The chain carries TRBV4-3 and TRBJ1-1; D not certain. This CDR3 region has 16 residues. Germline V lookup: CDR1 LGHNA, CDR2 YSLEER. Between the trimmed V and J ends, which lost 0 bases and 5 bases, there was a span of 16 bases.

Worth noting for this clone: This specimen includes other DNA sequences encoding the same CDR3. The gene calls are TRBV5-1 and TRBJ1-1; D ambiguous. The V gene lost 0 bases and the J gene lost 0 bases, with 9 bases spanning the gap. Germline CDR1 SGHRS, CDR2 YFSETQ. The CDR3 sequence is 15 residues long. The CDR3 spells CASSLAPGMNTEAFF. The CDR3 DNA is TGCGCCAGCAGCTTGGCCCCGGGCATGAACACTGAAGCTTTCTTT.

J is TRBJ1-1 and V is TRBV5-1, with D possibly being TRBD1 (6 bases). Trimming pared 0 bases from V and 8 bases from J, leaving 8 bases between. The CDR3 totals 12 residues. Looked up from germline, CDR1 is SGHRS and CDR2 is YFSETQ. In DNA form, the CDR3 reads TGCGCCAGCAGCTTGGACAGGGTCGAAGCTTTCTTT. It specifies CASSLDRVEAFF.

The gene calls are TRBV19 and TRBJ1-2, with 9 bases fitting TRBD1. CDR3 length: 16 residues. Germline values: CDR1 LNHDA, CDR2 SQIVND (reference sequence). V lost 5 bases, J lost 0 bases, and 7 bases stayed unmatched. The CDR3 DNA reads as TGTGCCAGTAGTTTACAGGGGGCGGACGCTAACTATGGCTACACCTTC. It specifies CASSLQGADANYGYTF.

The V and J genes are TRBV7-2 and TRBJ2-2, with TRBD2 matching 14 bases. Germline V lookup: CDR1 SGHTA, CDR2 FQGNSA. This CDR3 is 15 amino acids long. After removal of 7 bases from V and 5 bases from J, the junction contained 3 bases not matched to a gene. The DNA for the CDR3 is TGTGCCAGCACCCGACTAGCGGGGGGGACCGGGGAGCTGTTTTTT. Translating it yields CASTRLAGGTGELFF.

The rearrangement joins TRBV5-1 to TRBJ2-5; TRBD1 agrees at 10 bases. This CDR3 spans 15 amino acids. CDR1 and CDR2 from the germline V gene are SGHRS and YFSETQ. Unmatched junction bases numbered 7, after V lost 4 bases and J lost 4 bases. Here the CDR3 reads CASSTGTGAGETQYF. CDR3 DNA: TGCGCCAGCAGCACCGGGACAGGGGCAGGAGAGACCCAGTACTTC. Supplemented by reference TRBV5-1 and TRBJ2-5, the full variable domain reads KAGVTQTPRYLIKTRGQQVTLSCSPISGHRSVSWYQQTPGQGLQFLFEYFSETQRNKGNFPGRFSGRQFSNSRSEMNVSTLELGDSALYLCASSTGTGAGETQYFGPGTRLLVL.

The table lists this clone with a count of one. The rearrangement joins TRBV28 to TRBJ2-7; D possibly corresponds to TRBD2 (6 bases). Per germline, CDR1 MDHEN and CDR2 SYDVKM. Trimming took 2 bases from V and 7 from J, leaving 9 bases between them. The CDR3 has 12 residues. CDR3 loop: CASSLNGREQYF. The CDR3 nucleotides are TGTGCCAGCAGTTTAAATGGGAGGGAGCAGTACTTC.

This chain's CDR3 is CATSKRPGQGAVGPLHF. CDR3 nucleotide sequence: TGTGCCACCAGCAAACGTCCGGGACAGGGGGCAGTCGGACCCCTCCACTTT. The rearrangement links TRBV15 to TRBJ1-6, with 12 nucleotides matching TRBD1. This CDR3 has 17 amino acids. CDR1 LNHNV and CDR2 YYDKDF come from the germline V gene (reference sequence). Unmatched junction bases numbered 13, after V lost 4 bases and J lost 12 bases.

This rearrangement joins TRBV5-1 to TRBJ2-7; 16 nucleotides align to TRBD2. The CDR3 has 18 amino acids. Losses at the gene ends were 4 bases for V and 0 bases for J; bases not matched to a gene: 7. Germline lookup yields CDR1 SGHRS and CDR2 YFSETQ. The CDR3 bases are TGCGCCAGCAGCAAGTCCGGGACTAGCGGGGGGGCCTCCTACGAGCAGTACTTC. Amino acids: CASSKSGTSGGASYEQYF.

This chain links TRBV10-1 with TRBJ2-3; D remains ambiguous. CDR3 length: 12 amino acids. CDR1 WNHNN and CDR2 SYGVQD come from the germline V gene (reference sequence). The V end was cut by 4 bases, the J end by 2 bases, with 4 bases between. CDR3 protein: CASSVDTDTQYF. Here the CDR3 DNA reads TGCGCCAGCAGTGTGGACACAGATACGCAGTATTTT.

A single count supports this clone. The chain recombines TRBV7-5 with TRBJ2-7; the table's D call TRBD1 went unverified against the DNA. TRBV7-5 is labeled a pseudogene. The length of the CDR3 is 15 residues. CDR3 DNA sequence: TGTGTCAGAAGCTCCGACAGGGTCTGGGCCTACGAGCAGTACTTC. It yields the protein CVRSSDRVWAYEQYF.

This rearrangement joins TRBV5-4 to TRBJ1-2, with D uncertain. V shed 3 bases and J shed 4 bases, with 16 bases lying between them. Germline V gene sequence: CDR1 SGHNT, CDR2 YYREEE (reference sequence). The CDR3 sequence is 15 residues long. In DNA form, the CDR3 reads TGTGCCAGCAGCTCGTCCCGGGATTTAGTCTATGGCTACACCTTC. Translated, it gives CASSSSRDLVYGYTF.

V and J are TRBV2 and TRBJ2-7; a weak D match, TRBD2 (6 bases). The length of the CDR3 is 15 residues. CDR1 and CDR2 from the germline V gene are SNHLY and FYNNEI. Trimming left V 1 base short and J 3 bases short, with 13 bases between. CDR3 sequence: CASSEETGAFYEQYF. The CDR3 DNA reads TGTGCCAGCAGTGAAGAGACGGGAGCTTTCTACGAGCAGTACTTC.

This clone has just one count. The rearrangement joins TRBV6-4 to TRBJ2-5; 11 bases agree with TRBD1. Germline V gene data show CDR1 as MRHNA and CDR2 as SNTAGT. There are 14 residues in the CDR3. V lost 10 bases, J lost 6 bases, and 10 bases stayed unmatched. The CDR3 here is CAKPRTGGLKTQYF. In DNA form, the CDR3 reads TGTGCCAAACCTCGGACAGGGGGCTTGAAGACCCAGTACTTC.

The table lists this clone with many counts. V gene TRBV5-5 combines with J gene TRBJ1-5, with D uncertain. Per germline, CDR1 SGHKS and CDR2 YYEKEE (reference sequence). CDR3 length equals 16 residues. The germline V and J ends were trimmed by 0 bases and 2 bases, with 12 bases remaining between them. This CDR3 reads CASSLAILMGNQPQHF. The CDR3 DNA reads as TGTGCCAGCAGCTTGGCTATCTTAATGGGCAATCAGCCCCAGCATTTT.

This chain links TRBV6-5 with TRBJ2-7; 7 bases agree with TRBD2. J was trimmed by 3 bases and V by 8 bases; bases with no gene match: 10. This CDR3 region has 14 residues. Germline-derived CDR1 and CDR2 are MNHEY and SVGAGI. The chain's CDR3 is CASHRGTTHYEQYF. In nucleotides, the CDR3 is TGTGCCAGCCACCGGGGGACTACTCACTACGAGCAGTACTTC.

The chain uses TRBV11-2 and TRBJ2-1; 10 nucleotides align to TRBD2. V gave up 3 bases and J gave up 6 bases; unmatched junction bases: 14. This CDR3 comprises 18 residues. Germline V gives CDR1 SGHAT, CDR2 FQNNGV. The CDR3 bases are TGTGCCAGCAGCTTTTCTCCCTTGCAGCGGGGGGGCGGCAATGAGCAGTTCTTC. Protein: CASSFSPLQRGGGNEQFF.